These 17 T cell receptor beta chains were sequenced from one sample in a study of human T cells and chemical hapten exposure. The sample's time point: pre-sensitization, week 0. Treatment defined: therapeutic diphenylcyclopropenone sensitization with weekly scalp DPC. One entry per CDR3 protein results from TCRdb running MiXCR on the RACE reads. Among over 30,000 distinct CDR3 sequences, 7.5% to 9% were seen once, and the ten largest hold 1% to 1.5%. The specimen was whole blood, collected in connection with sensitization to the hapten diphenylcyclopropenone (DPC). The receptors were gathered from a woman between 45 and 60 years old with alopecia areata. Some clones in this sample may be carry-over from other donors' samples.

Ten or more counts support this clonotype. This sequence joins TRBV18 and TRBJ2-7; D is ambiguous. Per germline, CDR1 KGHSH and CDR2 LQKENI. There are 14 residues in the CDR3. Trimming cost V 2 bases and J 2 bases, with 10 bases left between them. CDR3 sequence (DNA): TGTGCCAGCTCACCAGTAACTACTGCCTACGAGCAGTACTTC. Translation: CASSPVTTAYEQYF.

This clonotype was recorded at least ten times. The V call is TRBV6-5, the J call TRBJ2-5, with 9 bases lining up with TRBD1. Germline lookup yields CDR1 MNHEY and CDR2 SVGAGI. The CDR3 is 16 residues long. V gave up 6 bases and J gave up 2 bases; unmatched junction bases: 10. CDR3 sequence: CASRPLGTGRQETQYF. DNA of the CDR3: TGTGCCAGCAGGCCCCTTGGGACAGGGAGGCAAGAGACCCAGTACTTC.

The table lists this clonotype with many counts. V usage is TRBV10-3 and J usage is TRBJ1-4; D is unresolved. The CDR3 sequence is 14 residues long. Looked up from germline, CDR1 is ENHRY and CDR2 is SYGVKD. Trimming took off 8 bases at V and 3 bases at J, with 13 bases between the two ends. CDR3 DNA sequence: TGTGCCATCGGCGAAGGGAACCCTAATGAAAAACTGTTTTTT. It specifies CAIGEGNPNEKLFF.

This clonotype was seen many times. The chain uses TRBV6-5 and TRBJ2-2; D is perhaps TRBD1 (7 bases). Looked up from germline, CDR1 is MNHEY and CDR2 is SVGAGI. There are 15 residues in the CDR3. The V gene lost 4 bases and the J gene lost 4 bases, with 13 bases spanning the gap. The CDR3 region has the DNA TGTGCCAGCAGTTCGGGGGACAGCCTCACCGGGGAGCTGTTTTTT. This encodes CASSSGDSLTGELFF.

V is TRBV15 and J is TRBJ1-1; tentatively, D is TRBD1 (6 bases). Per the germline V gene, CDR1 is LNHNV and CDR2 is YYDKDF (reference sequence). Trimming took off 0 bases at V and 3 bases at J, with 17 bases between the two ends. The CDR3 loop spans 17 amino acids. CDR3 sequence (DNA): TGTGCCACCAGCAGAGATTTAGGCAGGGGAGGGGACACTGAAGCTTTCTTT. Translation: CATSRDLGRGGDTEAFF.

This clonotype was seen a few times. The V gene is TRBV7-2, the J gene TRBJ2-3; D gene uncertain. V shed 2 bases and J shed 0 bases, with 12 bases lying between them. From germline, CDR1 is SGHTA and CDR2 FQGNSA. The CDR3 is made up of 16 amino acids. CDR3 DNA sequence: TGTGCCAGCAGCTTAAGGGATATGAGAAGCACAGATACGCAGTATTTT. Amino acids: CASSLRDMRSTDTQYF.

This clonotype was observed many times. The chain links TRBV6-2 or TRBV6-3 to TRBJ2-3; 8 positions agree with TRBD2. With 0 bases clipped from V and 4 bases from J, the junction kept 6 bases outside the gene matches. The CDR3 is 16 amino acids. The V gene's germline CDR1 is MNHEY and CDR2 SVGEGT. The CDR3 protein is CASSYSTGGPPDTQYF. DNA of the CDR3: TGTGCCAGCAGTTACTCAACGGGAGGGCCTCCAGATACGCAGTATTTT.

This clonotype appeared a few times. This chain uses TRBV7-9 with TRBJ2-3, with D possibly matching TRBD2 (7 bases). Trimming left V 6 bases short and J 2 bases short, with 15 bases between. This CDR3 comprises 15 residues. CDR1 and CDR2 (germline): SEHNR, FQNEAQ (reference sequence). The CDR3 region has the DNA TGTGCCAGCAGGTCCTATGGGGGGGCCACAGATACGCAGTATTTT. This codes for CASRSYGGATDTQYF. The variable domain in full, completed from reference TRBV7-9 and TRBJ2-3, reads DTGVSQNPRHKITKRGQNVTFRCDPISEHNRLYWYRQTLGQGPEFLTYFQNEAQLEKSRLLSDRFSAERPKGSFSTLEIQRTEQGDSAMYLCASRSYGGATDTQYFGPGTRLTVL.

The rearrangement joins TRBV28 to TRBJ2-5, with D possibly being TRBD1 or TRBD2 (5 bases each). Germline V gives CDR1 MDHEN, CDR2 SYDVKM. The CDR3 spans 15 residues. The V end was cut by 6 bases, the J end by 4 bases, with 18 bases between. The CDR3 sequence is CASSPGTAGIETQYF. DNA of the CDR3: TGTGCCAGCAGCCCCGGGACCGCTGGGATAGAGACCCAGTACTTC.

In its sample, this clonotype was seen a few times. The gene calls are TRBV7-3 and TRBJ1-6; TRBD1 aligns across 9 bases. V lost 3 bases to trimming and J lost 7 bases; unmatched junction nucleotides: 1. Germline V gene sequence: CDR1 SGHTA, CDR2 FQGTGA. The CDR3 contains 14 residues. CDR3 region: CASSFGQGNSPLHF. The CDR3 nucleotides are TGTGCCAGCAGCTTCGGACAGGGGAATTCACCCCTCCACTTT.

The sample holds many counts of this clonotype. This CDR3 reads CASSQPQGSAAYNEQFF. CDR3 bases: TGCGCCAGCAGCCAACCCCAGGGATCCGCCGCCTACAATGAGCAGTTCTTC. This sequence joins TRBV4-1 and TRBJ2-1; maybe TRBD1 (5 bases). The length of the CDR3 is 17 residues. Deletions cut 2 bases from V and 2 bases from J, with 16 bases between. The germline gives CDR1 MGHRA, CDR2 YSYEKL.

This clonotype was detected many times. V gene TRBV28 combines with J gene TRBJ1-5; 9 nucleotides align to TRBD1. V shed 4 bases, J shed 2 bases, and the junction held 9 bases outside the gene matches. The CDR3 is 17 residues long. The V gene's germline CDR1 is MDHEN and CDR2 SYDVKM. CDR3 bases: TGTGCCAGCAGTTCAACTCTTACAGGGGGCGGCAATCAGCCCCAGCATTTT. Its protein product is CASSSTLTGGGNQPQHF.

The chain links TRBV5-4 to TRBJ2-2; D unclear. Deletions cut 0 bases from V and 5 bases from J, with 8 bases between. CDR3 length equals 14 residues. CDR1 and CDR2 from the germline V gene are SGHNT and YYREEE (reference sequence). This chain's CDR3 is CASSLESLTGELFF. CDR3 nucleotides: TGTGCCAGCAGCTTGGAATCTCTAACCGGGGAGCTGTTTTTT.

This clonotype was counted at least ten times. The rearrangement links TRBV6-1 to TRBJ1-1; no clear D. Between the trimmed V and J ends, which lost 6 bases and 6 bases, there was a span of 8 bases. The CDR3 has 11 residues. CDR1 is MNHNS, CDR2 SASEGT, per germline. The CDR3, as DNA: TGTGCCAGCAGGCTACGGGCTGAAGCTTTCTTT. Translation: CASRLRAEAFF.

In its sample, this clonotype was seen many times. This chain links TRBV12-5 with TRBJ2-2, with D hard to call. The germline gives CDR1 LGHNT, CDR2 FRNRAP. Trimming left V 6 bases short and J 6 bases short, with 8 bases between. The CDR3 runs to 12 residues. CDR3 DNA: TGTGCTAGTGGCCCGGCGGCCGGGGAGCTGTTTTTT. Its protein is CASGPAAGELFF.

This clonotype was found many times. J is TRBJ1-2 and V is TRBV21-1; no check of the table's D call, TRBD1, against the DNA was made. TRBV21-1 is given as a pseudogene. The CDR3 is 15 amino acids. CDR3 residues: CASSKVRGLDFGYTF. The DNA of the CDR3 is TGTGCCAGCAGCAAAGTACGGGGGCTCGATTTTGGCTACACCTTC.

This clonotype appeared a few times. V gene TRBV7-8 combines with J gene TRBJ2-3; D is unresolved. The germline CDR1 and CDR2 sequences are SGHVS and FQNEAQ. The length of the CDR3 is 15 residues. Trimming took off 4 bases at V and 1 base at J, with 12 bases between the two ends. The CDR3 reads CASSYPAIRTDTQYF. CDR3 bases: TGTGCCAGCAGCTACCCCGCGATACGCACAGATACGCAGTATTTT.